This TCR beta chain was found in a study of blood T cell repertoires in COVID-19. Study at large: Spain, Italy and the United States supplied samples that represented acute and convalescent COVID-19. Nucleic acid was either cDNA or gDNA, and it came from T cells, B-cell-depleted T cells, or PBMCs.

Original processing notes: Scientists estimated how many nucleated cells there were by amplifying reference gene primers. Generated by immunoSEQ multiplex PCR, the TCRdb table keeps only in-frame clones and is missing some. The D gene and trimming were derived from the DNA, and the V and J assignments and clone size from that table. This table holds approximately 150,000 clones, approximately 79% found once. V shed 0 bases and J 0 bases; nucleotides not matched to a gene: 8. CDR3 size: 18 residues. Germline V gene data show CDR1 as LGHNA and CDR2 as YNFKEQ. The gene calls are TRBV4-2 and TRBJ2-1; 7 bases match TRBD2. The sequence came from an elderly woman with acute or convalescent COVID-19. Sequenced material: peripheral blood. The CDR3 bases are TGTGCCAGCAGCCAAGAAGAGATGCTAGCGGACTCCTACAATGAGCAGTTCTTC. This encodes CASSQEEMLADSYNEQFF.